These T cell receptor beta chains were read from a single sample in a study of PD-1 blockade in classical Hodgkin lymphoma. Libraries were prepared by immunoSEQ multiplex PCR; TCRdb keeps only in-frame clonotypes and omits some of them. This sample has just over 50,000 clones, with 73% found just once. The sequencing here drew on peripheral blood mononuclear cells (PBMCs), taken before the second cycle of nivolumab. The source is a human donor with classical Hodgkin lymphoma. The CDR3 runs from the conserved cysteine through the conserved F or W. Each record gives: J gene, V gene, clone size, D gene, CDR3 DNA, CDR3 protein. D genes are given only for firm matches. The size field is filled for only some rows; it gives once, few, many or a size class.

>TRBJ2-7|TRBV6-5|once|NA
TGTGCCAGCAGTTACTCTGCCCAGGGTACGATCTACGAGCAGTACTTC
CASSYSAQGTIYEQYF
>TRBJ2-7|TRBV19|NA|NA
TGTGCCAGTAGTATAGATGGGACTGGAAGGGTCTACGAGCAGTACTTC
CASSIDGTGRVYEQYF
>TRBJ2-7|TRBV4-1|NA|TRBD1
TGCGCCAGCAGCCCGACGGACAGGTTCACCTCCTACGAGCAGTACTTC
CASSPTDRFTSYEQYF
>TRBJ2-1|TRBV7-9|once|TRBD2
TGTGCCAGCAGCCATGGCGGACTAGCGGGAGGGCAGAATGAGCAGTTCTTC
CASSHGGLAGGQNEQFF
>TRBJ2-2|TRBV19|NA|NA
TGTGCCAGTAGTATTGCGGGGGCGACCGGGGAGCTGTTTTTT
CASSIAGATGELFF
>TRBJ1-1|TRBV7-9|many|NA
TGTGCCAGCAGCCCCCAGGACCCTGAAGCTTTCTTT
CASSPQDPEAFF
>TRBJ2-7|TRBV7-9|NA|NA
TGTGCCAGCAGCGCCCGACAGGACTCCTACGAGCAGTACTTC
CASSARQDSYEQYF
>TRBJ2-5|TRBV2|NA|TRBD2
TGTGCCAGCAGTGAAGGAGTGACTAGCGGGAGTACGGAGACCCAGTACTTC
CASSEGVTSGSTETQYF
>TRBJ1-5|TRBV6-5|many|NA
TGTGCCAGCAGACGACAAATCTATAGCAATCAGCCCCAGCATTTT
CASRRQIYSNQPQHF
>TRBJ2-1|TRBV28|NA|NA
TGTGCCAGCAGTTTAGGAGTAGGGCAGTTCTTC
CASSLGVGQFF
>TRBJ1-2|TRBV7-6|once|TRBD1
TGTGCCAGCAGCTTAGGGACAGGGGGCGGGAACTATGGCTACACCTTC
CASSLGTGGGNYGYTF
>TRBJ2-7|TRBV4-1|NA|NA
TGCGCCAGCAGCCAGGCACGAAACCACTACGAGCAGTACTTC
CASSQARNHYEQYF
>TRBJ1-1|TRBV4-1|NA|NA
TGCGCCAGCAGCCGATTGGGGGGGGCCCCTGAAGCTTTCTTT
CASSRLGGAPEAFF
>TRBJ1-1|TRBV7-9|NA|NA
TGTGCCAGCAGCTTAATACAGACCATGAACACTGAAGCTTTCTTT
CASSLIQTMNTEAFF
>TRBJ2-5|TRBV7-6|NA|NA
TGTGCCAGCACCATATATAAGGGGAATCTAGAGACCCAGTACTTC
CASTIYKGNLETQYF
>TRBJ2-1|TRBV30|few|TRBD2
TGTGCCTGGAGGTCCCCCCTCGGACTAGCGGACTACAATGAGCAGTTCTTC
CAWRSPLGLADYNEQFF
>TRBJ2-7|TRBV7-6|few|TRBD1
TGTGCCAGCAGCTCCGAATGGGACAGGGTCAAGAACTACGAGCAGTACTTC
CASSSEWDRVKNYEQYF
>TRBJ2-2|TRBV7-2|NA|NA
TGTGCCAGCAGCACACAAACAGGGACCACCGGGGAGCTGTTTTTT
CASSTQTGTTGELFF
>TRBJ1-1|TRBV18|NA|NA
TGTGCCAGCTCGCTACGAGGGATTGAGGTGGGCTTCACTGAAGCTTTCTTT
CASSLRGIEVGFTEAFF
>TRBJ2-7|TRBV7-2|NA|NA
TGTGCCAGCGGTAGACGAAAGACTCCCCCTTACGAGCAGTACTTC
CASGRRKTPPYEQYF
>TRBJ2-3|TRBV7-2|NA|NA
TGTGCCAGCAGCTTAAGGTTTGAAACCACGCAGTATTTT
CASSLRFETTQYF
>TRBJ1-3|TRBV27|NA|NA
TGTGCCAGCAGTTTCCCAGGACAGACCTCTGGAAACACCATATATTTT
CASSFPGQTSGNTIYF
>TRBJ2-7|TRBV13|few|TRBD2
TGTGCCAGCAGCTTCCTAGCGGGAGGGCCCGGCGAGCAGTACTTC
CASSFLAGGPGEQYF
>TRBJ2-5|TRBV30|NA|NA
TGTGCCTGTGGGGAGGCAGCGGCTGGTCACTTACTAGAGGCCCAGTACTTC
CACGEAAAGHLLEAQYF
>TRBJ2-3|TRBV7-6|NA|TRBD1
TGTGCCAGCAGCTTAGGAGGGGGCCTGCCCCCAGATACGCAGTATTTT
CASSLGGGLPPDTQYF
>TRBJ1-3|TRBV9|NA|NA
TGTGCCAGCAGCGTAGACCTCTCTGGAAACACCATATATTTT
CASSVDLSGNTIYF
>TRBJ2-2|TRBV11-2|few|NA
TGTGCCAGCAGCCAACGGCACCTTAACACCGGGGAGCTGTTTTTT
CASSQRHLNTGELFF
>TRBJ1-2|TRBV30|NA|TRBD1
TGTGCCTGGAGTGTACCTATGGGCGGAACAGGGGACTATGGCTACACCTTC
CAWSVPMGGTGDYGYTF
>TRBJ2-3|TRBV5-1|many|NA
TGCGCCAGCAGCTTGAGGGAAACAGATACGCAGTATTTT
CASSLRETDTQYF
>TRBJ2-7|TRBV6-5|NA|NA
TGTGCCAGCAGTTACGGAGACTACAACTACGAGCAGTACTTC
CASSYGDYNYEQYF
>TRBJ2-4|TRBV12-5|NA|NA
TGTGCTAGTGGTTTGGAGGCAGGGCCGCGATTAGCCAAAAACATTCAGTACTTC
CASGLEAGPRLAKNIQYF
>TRBJ2-7|TRBV7-3|NA|NA
TGTGCCAGCAGCTTAAGACTGGCAGACGAGCAGTACTTC
CASSLRLADEQYF
>TRBJ1-1|TRBV6-5|few|NA
TGTGCCAGCAGTTACCAGAACACTGAAGCTTTCTTT
CASSYQNTEAFF
>TRBJ1-6|TRBV6-5|NA|TRBD1
TGTGCCAGCAGTCCTCGGGGGACAGGGAATTCACCCCTCCACTTT
CASSPRGTGNSPLHF
>TRBJ1-1|TRBV30|few|NA
TGTGCCTGGAGTTCACGCGACAACGAAGCTTTCTTT
CAWSSRDNEAFF
>TRBJ1-5|TRBV27|NA|NA
TGTGCCAGCAGTTCGTACGGGGTCTTATCAAGTCAGCCCCAGCATTTT
CASSSYGVLSSQPQHF
>TRBJ1-1|TRBV19|NA|NA
TGTGCCAGTAGTTTAACAGGGAACACTGAAGCTTTCTTT
CASSLTGNTEAFF